This T cell receptor (beta chain) is drawn from a study of regulatory T cells in long-lasting Graves disease. The study, taken as a whole, reports: Whereas 1,000 or so public clonotypes were shared by new patients, persistent patients shared more, at some 2,900.

This clonotype was recorded at least ten times. As yet, its antigen is unknown. Described time point: persistent/refractory GD, antithyroid drugs over 5 years with positive TRAb. The TCR library was made from RNA that had been extracted from PBMCs in TRIzol. Construction of the TCR beta libraries employed iRepertoire HTBI primers in conjunction with Arm-PCR of CDR3 regions. Original data processing: In the combined samples, roughly 60 TRBV and some 14 TRBJ segments were identified. TCRdb recomputed calls from the multiplex PCR reads with MiXCR, one row per CDR3 protein. The V and J calls were determined by TCRdb, not by the authors. The data contain 300,000 to 400,000 distinct CDR3 sequences, roughly a fifth of them singletons. The CDR3 is made up of 11 amino acids. The V gene end was trimmed by 10 bases and the J gene end by 3 bases; junction bases not matched to a gene: 2. CDR1 is SGHKS, CDR2 YYEKEE, per germline (reference sequence).

The rearrangement joins TRBV5-5 to TRBJ2-5, with TRBD2 matching over 8 bases. This material consisted of peripheral blood mononuclear cells (PBMCs), taken when the disease was refractory, from a patient treated with antithyroid drugs. This sequence was found in a female donor with Graves disease. As DNA, the CDR3 is TGTGCCGCGCGGGGGGAAGAGACCCAGTACTTC. Its translation: CAARGEETQYF.